These 10 T cell receptor beta chains were sequenced from one sample in a study of ipilimumab plus nivolumab after autologous stem cell transplantation. The assay was immunoSEQ multiplex PCR, and TCRdb's table has in-frame clones only and misses some. The sample records roughly 16,000 clones, 75% to 85% being singletons. This specimen was PBMCs, taken in a trial of ipilimumab plus nivolumab as post-transplant consolidation. The receptors originated from a male donor with diffuse large B-cell lymphoma.

The chain has TRBV7-2 and TRBJ1-2; no reliable D call. Germline V gives CDR1 SGHTA, CDR2 FQGNSA. Between the trimmed V and J ends, which lost 1 base and 4 bases, there was a span of 7 bases. The CDR3 runs 13 residues. CDR3 sequence: CASSLGVAYGYTF. The CDR3 DNA follows: TGTGCCAGCAGCTTAGGGGTAGCCTATGGCTACACCTTC.

This clone occurred once. The rearrangement uses TRBV7-1 and TRBJ1-4, with D maybe TRBD1 (6 bases). TRBV7-1 is an ORF, with its function uncertain. V lost 4 bases and J 6 bases, leaving 21 bases between the germline ends. The CDR3 has 17 residues. Here the CDR3 reads CASSLGTSGLGYEKLFF. The CDR3 nucleotides read TGTGCCAGCAGCTTAGGGACATCAGGGCTTGGATATGAAAAACTGTTTTTT.

The gene calls are TRBV7-2 and TRBJ1-6; D call uncertain. The CDR3 consists of 12 residues. CDR1 SGHTA and CDR2 FQGNSA come from the germline V gene. Trimming stripped 7 bases from V and 6 bases from J, with 7 bases between. The CDR3 coding sequence is TGTGCCAGCACCCGAGGTAATTCACCCCTCCACTTT. The encoded protein is CASTRGNSPLHF. The full variable domain, completed using reference TRBV7-2 and TRBJ1-6, is GAGVSQSPSNKVTEKGKDVELRCDPISGHTALYWYRQSLGQGLEFLIYFQGNSAPDKSGLPSDRFSAERTGGSVSTLTIQRTQQEDSAVYLCASTRGNSPLHFGNGTRLTVT.

This clone is categorized as large. The CDR3 spells CASSWTSGDNEQFF. CDR3 nucleotide sequence: TGTGCCAGCAGCTGGACTAGCGGGGACAATGAGCAGTTCTTC. This chain joins TRBV5-4 and TRBJ2-1; 12 bases are shared with TRBD2. Unmatched junction bases numbered 0, after V lost 3 bases and J lost 5 bases. Per germline, CDR1 SGHNT and CDR2 YYREEE (reference sequence). This CDR3 is 14 amino acids long.

The chain uses TRBV10-3 and TRBJ1-1; D perhaps matches TRBD1 (6 bases). There are 15 residues in the CDR3. The V gene lost 2 bases and the J gene lost 2 bases, with 12 bases spanning the gap. CDR1 ENHRY and CDR2 SYGVKD come from the germline V gene. CDR3 DNA sequence: TGTGCCATCAGTGAGACCGGGACACTAAACACTGAAGCTTTCTTT. Its translation: CAISETGTLNTEAFF.

V gene TRBV6-5 combines with J gene TRBJ1-5, with D hard to call. CDR1 and CDR2 (germline): MNHEY, SVGAGI. V was cut by 5 bases and J by 4 bases, with 9 bases left in between. The CDR3 sequence is 13 residues long. CDR3 nucleotide sequence: TGTGCCAGCAGTCGAGGACTTAATCAGCCCCAGCATTTT. This translates into CASSRGLNQPQHF.

This chain links TRBV11-3 with TRBJ2-2; 8 nucleotides line up with TRBD2. Germline V lookup: CDR1 SGHNT, CDR2 YENEEA. J lost 6 bases, V lost 2 bases, and 8 bases had no gene match. The CDR3 loop spans 16 amino acids. The CDR3 region is CASSLWVAGFAGELFF. In nucleotides, the CDR3 is TGTGCCAGCAGCTTATGGGTAGCGGGATTTGCCGGGGAGCTGTTTTTT.

The chain combines TRBV9 with TRBJ1-5, with 7 bases that match TRBD1. The V gene's germline CDR1 is SGDLS and CDR2 YYNGEE. J was trimmed by 4 bases and V by 3 bases; bases with no gene match: 4. The CDR3 has 14 amino acids. As DNA, the CDR3 is TGTGCCAGCAGCGCAGGGACAGTAAATCAGCCCCAGCATTTT. This sequence encodes CASSAGTVNQPQHF.

A single count supports this clone. The chain uses TRBV4-3 and TRBJ2-1, with TRBD2 identical over 11 bases. This CDR3 comprises 17 residues. Trimming took 0 bases from V and 2 from J; bases not matched to a gene: 3. Germline loops: CDR1 LGHNA, CDR2 YSLEER. The CDR3 DNA follows: TGCGCCAGCAGCCAAGATGTAGCGGGGGGGACCTACAATGAGCAGTTCTTC. Translated: CASSQDVAGGTYNEQFF.

V usage is TRBV14 and J usage is TRBJ1-2, with unresolved D. This CDR3 contains 14 residues. Germline V gene data show CDR1 as SGHDN and CDR2 as FVKESK. Between the trimmed V and J ends, which lost 4 bases and 8 bases, there was a span of 17 bases. Here the CDR3 reads CASSRELDLGGYTF. The CDR3 bases are TGTGCCAGCAGCCGGGAATTGGATTTAGGGGGCTACACCTTC.